This entry is about one T cell receptor beta chain. This entry belongs to a study of T-cell reconstitution after alpha-beta-depleted transplantation in children. Looked up from germline, CDR1 is SGHKS and CDR2 is YYEKEE (reference sequence). Trimming took 3 bases from V and 1 from J, leaving 13 bases between them. This CDR3 is built from 16 residues. Molecular barcoding with unique molecular identifiers was used for the TCRbeta library. TCRdb re-called the PCR reads with MiXCR, one entry per CDR3 protein. This sample yields hundreds of thousands of distinct CDR3 sequences, of which 16% are seen a single time; 1.1% belongs to the top ten.

This clonotype originated in a human donor who donated a stem cell graft to a child with acute myeloid leukemia. Material: PBMCs from the stem cell graft donor, obtained from the stem cell graft. The rearrangement uses TRBV5-5 and TRBJ2-2, with D perhaps TRBD1 or TRBD2 (6 bases each). CDR3 protein: CASSSRGDLNTGELFF. DNA of the CDR3: TGTGCCAGCAGCTCTAGGGGGGACCTGAACACCGGGGAGCTGTTTTTT.